This T cell receptor (beta chain) came from a study of blood T cell repertoires in COVID-19. CDR3 size: 17 residues. Germline CDR1 is SGDLS and CDR2 is YYNGEE. The V and J ends lost 2 bases and 6 bases respectively, with 22 bases between them. Measured with immunoSEQ multiplex PCR; TCRdb has only the in-frame clones, and not every one. The repertoire holds approximately 210,000 clones, 82% seen once, with about 3.4% in the top ten. Symptom resolution, clearance, or two negative PCRs marked donors in Cohort 3 as recovered. This TCR derives from a woman aged 60-75 years who had recovered from COVID-19. The V and J genes are TRBV9 and TRBJ2-3; tentatively, D is TRBD2 (7 bases). Sequenced input: PBMCs or T cells enriched from blood (not recorded which). The CDR3 loop reads CASSVLGGAGDADTQYF. In DNA, the CDR3 is TGTGCCAGCAGCGTGCTGGGAGGGGCAGGGGACGCTGATACGCAGTATTTT.